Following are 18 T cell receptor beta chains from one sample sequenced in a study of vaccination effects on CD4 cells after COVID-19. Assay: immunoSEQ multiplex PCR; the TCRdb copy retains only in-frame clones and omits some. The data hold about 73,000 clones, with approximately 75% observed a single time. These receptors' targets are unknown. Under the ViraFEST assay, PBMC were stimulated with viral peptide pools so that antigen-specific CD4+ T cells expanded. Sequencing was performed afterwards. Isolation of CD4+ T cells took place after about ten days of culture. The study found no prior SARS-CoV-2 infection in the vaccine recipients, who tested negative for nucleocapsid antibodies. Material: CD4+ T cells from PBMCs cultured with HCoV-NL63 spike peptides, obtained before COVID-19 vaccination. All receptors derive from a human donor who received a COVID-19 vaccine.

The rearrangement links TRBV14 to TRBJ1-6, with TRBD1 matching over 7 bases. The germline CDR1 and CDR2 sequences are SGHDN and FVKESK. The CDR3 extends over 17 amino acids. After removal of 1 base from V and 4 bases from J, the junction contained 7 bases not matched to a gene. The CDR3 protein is CASSQGYRGPYNSPLHF. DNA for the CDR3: TGTGCCAGCAGCCAAGGCTACAGGGGTCCGTATAATTCACCCCTCCACTTT.

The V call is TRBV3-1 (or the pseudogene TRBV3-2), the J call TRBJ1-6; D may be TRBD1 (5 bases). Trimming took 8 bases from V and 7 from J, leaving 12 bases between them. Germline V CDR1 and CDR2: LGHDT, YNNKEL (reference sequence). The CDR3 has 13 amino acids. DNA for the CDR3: TGTGCCAGCGGCGGGGGGTCGAATTCACCCCTCCACTTT. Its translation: CASGGGSNSPLHF.

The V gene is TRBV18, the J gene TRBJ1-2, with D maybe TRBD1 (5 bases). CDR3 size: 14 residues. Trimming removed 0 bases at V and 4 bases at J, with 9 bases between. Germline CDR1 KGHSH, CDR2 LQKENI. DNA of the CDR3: TGTGCCAGCTCACCACCGGGGGGGTTCTATGGCTACACCTTC. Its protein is CASSPPGGFYGYTF.

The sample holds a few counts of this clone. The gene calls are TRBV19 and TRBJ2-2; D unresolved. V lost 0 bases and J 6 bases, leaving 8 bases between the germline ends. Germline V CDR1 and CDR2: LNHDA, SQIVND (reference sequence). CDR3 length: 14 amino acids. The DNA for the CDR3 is TGTGCCAGTAGTATAGAGAGCCGGGCCGGGGAGCTGTTTTTT. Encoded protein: CASSIESRAGELFF.

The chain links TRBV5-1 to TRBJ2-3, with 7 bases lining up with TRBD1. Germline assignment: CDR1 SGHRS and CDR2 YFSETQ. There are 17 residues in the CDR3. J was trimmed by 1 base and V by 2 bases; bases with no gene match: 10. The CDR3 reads CASSFVTGETGTDTQYF. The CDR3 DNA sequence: TGCGCCAGCAGCTTCGTTACAGGGGAAACGGGCACAGATACGCAGTATTTT.

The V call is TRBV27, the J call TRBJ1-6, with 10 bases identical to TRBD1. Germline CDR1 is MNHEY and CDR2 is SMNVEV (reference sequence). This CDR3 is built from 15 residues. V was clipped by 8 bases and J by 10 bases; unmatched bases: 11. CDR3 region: CASQISGTGVSPLHF. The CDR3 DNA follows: TGTGCCAGCCAAATCTCCGGGACAGGGGTGTCACCCCTCCACTTT.

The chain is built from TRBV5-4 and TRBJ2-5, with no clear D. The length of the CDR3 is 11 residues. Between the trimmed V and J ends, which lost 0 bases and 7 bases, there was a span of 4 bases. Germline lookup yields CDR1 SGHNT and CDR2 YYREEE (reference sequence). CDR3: CASSLGGTQYF. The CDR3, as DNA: TGTGCCAGCAGCTTGGGGGGGACCCAGTACTTC.

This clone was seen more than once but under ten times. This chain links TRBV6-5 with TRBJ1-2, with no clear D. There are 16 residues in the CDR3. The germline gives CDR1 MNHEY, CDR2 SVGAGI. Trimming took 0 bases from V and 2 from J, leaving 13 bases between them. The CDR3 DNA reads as TGTGCCAGCAGTTACTCCGCAGTTACGGTCAACTATGGCTACACCTTC. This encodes CASSYSAVTVNYGYTF.

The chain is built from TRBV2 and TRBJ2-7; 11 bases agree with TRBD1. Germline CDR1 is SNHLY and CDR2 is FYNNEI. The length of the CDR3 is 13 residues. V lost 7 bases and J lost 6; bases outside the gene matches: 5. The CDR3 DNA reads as TGTGCCAGCACAAGGGACAGGGGGTTCGAGCAGTACGTC. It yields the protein CASTRDRGFEQYV.

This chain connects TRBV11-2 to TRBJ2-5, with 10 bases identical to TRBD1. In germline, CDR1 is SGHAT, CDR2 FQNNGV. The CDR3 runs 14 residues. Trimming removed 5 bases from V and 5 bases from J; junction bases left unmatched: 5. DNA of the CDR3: TGTGCCAGCAGCCGGGACAGGGGAATGGAGACCCAGTACTTC. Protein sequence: CASSRDRGMETQYF.

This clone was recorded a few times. CDR3 protein: CASSYTTGQPQHF. The CDR3 DNA follows: TGTGCCAGCAGTTACACGACGGGACAGCCCCAGCATTTT. The rearrangement uses TRBV6-6 and TRBJ1-5; D unresolved. Trimming cost V 2 bases and J 7 bases, with 9 bases left between them. CDR1 and CDR2 from the germline V gene are MNHNY and SVGAGI (reference sequence). CDR3 size: 13 residues.

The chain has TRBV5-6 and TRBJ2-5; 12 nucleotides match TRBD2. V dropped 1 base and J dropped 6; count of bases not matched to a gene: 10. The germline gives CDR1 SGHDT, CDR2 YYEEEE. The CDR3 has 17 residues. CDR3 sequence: CASSLLSLAGGLKTQYF. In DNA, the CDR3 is TGTGCCAGCAGCTTGTTGTCGCTAGCGGGGGGGCTGAAGACCCAGTACTTC.

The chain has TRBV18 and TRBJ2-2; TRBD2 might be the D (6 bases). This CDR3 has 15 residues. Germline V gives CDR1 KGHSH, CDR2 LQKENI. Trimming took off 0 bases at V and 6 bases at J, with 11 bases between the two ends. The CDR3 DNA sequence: TGTGCCAGCTCACCACCCAGGAGGGAGGCCGGGGAGCTGTTTTTT. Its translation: CASSPPRREAGELFF.

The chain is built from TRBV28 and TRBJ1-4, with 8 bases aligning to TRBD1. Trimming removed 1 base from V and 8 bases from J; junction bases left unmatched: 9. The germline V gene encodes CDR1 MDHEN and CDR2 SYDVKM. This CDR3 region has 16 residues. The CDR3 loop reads CASSLSGGTGGEKLFF. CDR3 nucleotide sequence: TGTGCCAGCAGTTTATCCGGGGGGACAGGTGGGGAAAAACTGTTTTTT.

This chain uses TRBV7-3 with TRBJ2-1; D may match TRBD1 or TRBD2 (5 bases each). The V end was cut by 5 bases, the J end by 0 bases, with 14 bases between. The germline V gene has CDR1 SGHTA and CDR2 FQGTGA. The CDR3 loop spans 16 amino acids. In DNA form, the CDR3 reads TGTGCCAGCAGCCCCAGGGACGGAGCCTCCTACAATGAGCAGTTCTTC. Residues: CASSPRDGASYNEQFF.

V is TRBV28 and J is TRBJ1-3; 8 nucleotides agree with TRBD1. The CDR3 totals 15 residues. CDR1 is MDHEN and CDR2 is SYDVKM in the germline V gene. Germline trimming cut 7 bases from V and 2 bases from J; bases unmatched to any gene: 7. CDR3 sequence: CASTHQGATGNTIYF. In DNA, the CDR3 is TGTGCCAGCACCCACCAGGGGGCGACTGGAAACACCATATATTTT.

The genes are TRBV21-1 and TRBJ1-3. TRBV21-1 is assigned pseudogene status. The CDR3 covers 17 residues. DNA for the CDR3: TGTGCCAGCAGCAACCCCCACAAGGGTGACTCTGGAAACACCATATATTTT. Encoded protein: CASSNPHKGDSGNTIYF.

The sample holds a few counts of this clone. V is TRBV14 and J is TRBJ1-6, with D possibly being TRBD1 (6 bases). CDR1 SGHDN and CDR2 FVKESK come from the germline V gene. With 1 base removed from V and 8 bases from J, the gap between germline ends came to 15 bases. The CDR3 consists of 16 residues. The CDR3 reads CASSQVSGTPYSPLHF. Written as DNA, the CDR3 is TGTGCCAGCAGCCAAGTATCCGGGACACCCTATTCACCCCTCCACTTT.